The sequence of this TCR beta chain was determined in a study of blood T cell repertoires in COVID-19. Study-level background: From T cells, B-cell-depleted T cells, or PBMCs came the material, which was cDNA or gDNA.

The Seattle site enrolled patients during active infection and followed them longitudinally. V lost 3 bases to trimming and J lost 1 base, with 6 bases between them. CDR1 and CDR2 from the germline V gene are KGHSH and LQKENI. The CDR3 has 14 residues. Using immunoSEQ multiplex PCR, the repertoire was profiled, and TCRdb retains in-frame clones only, with some absent. The sample gives about 230,000 clones, 85% to 90% of which show up once; roughly 12% is in the top ten. This TCR was recovered from a man in his forties or fifties with COVID-19, enrolled during active disease. The source material was peripheral blood. This sequence joins TRBV18 and TRBJ2-2, with D uncertain. The CDR3 DNA reads as TGTGCCAGCTCACCGAACAGGAACACCGGGGAGCTGTTTTTT. Translation: CASSPNRNTGELFF.